This T cell receptor (beta chain) was found in a study of cytomegalovirus exposure and HLA in healthy donors (dated by TCRdb to the late 2010s). Regarding the research as a whole: In an earlier analysis of 450 to 750 of the donors, approximately 300 Gb of sequence data and just under 120 million unique TCR beta sequences from 150 million to 200 million T cells were reported. Approximately 300 gigabases of sequencing data and around 90 million unique TCR sequences made up an early release that covered approximately 650 HLA-typed donors. Of the roughly 390 genotyped donors, 81% were placed in the genetic ancestry cluster associated with self-reported Caucasian donors. The study aimed to test whether signatures of past pathogen exposure could be identified by cataloging public T cell receptors. The study used immunosequencing to profile the T cell repertoires of 666 subjects and linked those repertoires to cytomegalovirus serostatus. Along with the approximately 700-subject first cohort, a separate validation cohort of roughly 110 different subjects was used. The study combined high-throughput TCR immunosequencing, statistical association of individual TCRs with disease status, and machine learning to predict cytomegalovirus infection status. A later analysis re-examined previously published TCR beta repertoires from roughly 720 donors and added high-resolution HLA genotyping to investigate patterns of TCR occurrence. Rather than drawing on any new phenotypic data, the later analysis identified candidate immune exposures from TCR beta sequences and the way those sequences occurred across donors. In an earlier analysis of around 540 of the donors, high-throughput TCR beta sequencing was used to judge whether each TCR beta V gene segment behaved as functional or pseudogenic. Alongside the repertoire data, information on donor age, sex, ethnicity and CMV serostatus was compiled. In a later genetic analysis, genome-wide SNP genotypes for about 65% of the roughly 670 donors were used, and that subset was treated as a discovery cohort. All discovery cohort repertoires had been generated on a single sequencing platform. HLA typing included class I and class II loci at four-digit resolution. The number of typed donors differed by locus: roughly 629-640 for A, B, C, DRB1 and DQB1; 500 to 550 for DQA1; approximately 600 for DPA1; and 400 to 480 for DPB1. Five DR-DQ haplotypes were treated as single units for association and clustering because of strong linkage in the cohort. Among roughly 370 genotyped donors of the cohort, an average of about 240,000 unique TCR beta nucleotide sequences were sequenced per donor, around 20% of them non-productive. The paper's findings and limits, for the study overall: Assigning TCR associations to individual alleles was difficult when HLA alleles, especially DR and DQ, strongly co-occurred. For the cohort, immune exposure information was limited to CMV serostatus. The classifier was reported to diagnose cytomegalovirus status with high specificity and sensitivity in both the original and validation cohorts. Most TCR sequences were observed very rarely across donors, whereas some public TCRs were present in many individuals. In vitro tests confirmed that three of the cytomegalovirus-associated TCR beta chains recognize cytomegalovirus antigens. The authors suggested that the approach could potentially be generalized to other disease states and immunological phenotypes. A cluster of highly shared sequence variants was judged likely to represent a technical artifact of the sequencing pipeline. Correlated functional status among segregating V segments might be attributable to linkage disequilibrium, but an unknown experimental factor could not be ruled out. A later analysis reported that several top co-occurrence clusters appeared linked to parvovirus B19, influenza, CMV and Epstein-Barr virus. Broadly in line with IMGT annotations, most TCR beta V segments showed up in productive rearrangements about 87% or about 30% of the time in an earlier analysis of several hundred of the donors. In a later analysis, HLA-associated TCR beta chains were found to be more clonally expanded and to have lower generation probabilities than equally common non-associated chains. Because some donors lacked HLA typing at each locus, the association tests relied only on the typed subset. Sequencing depth was assumed to be roughly uniform across donors in the presence/absence analyses, though that assumption may not hold. A later analysis found that most CMV-associated TCR beta chains appeared HLA-restricted, with HLA associations seemingly driven largely by CMV exposure. Specific HLA alleles were associated with 15,000 to 20,000 TCR beta sequences at a false discovery rate of 0.05 in a later analysis. A further reported finding was that TCR beta sequences accurately predicted the HLA-A and HLA-B alleles for most subjects in the first cohort. Only TCR beta chains were sequenced in this cohort, and the absence of alpha or paired-chain data limited detectable features. Because the 87-base-pair reads could not distinguish some IMGT-functional V segments, including TRBV6-2 and TRBV6-3, those segments were excluded. Because counts were too low, under 20 rarely observed V segments, including chromosome 9 orphons, were left out of the earlier analysis of over 550 of the donors. In a later analysis, TCR association rates were found to vary across HLA loci, with the most associated TCRs seen for DRB1 alleles and the fewest for HLA-C alleles. Compared with the roughly 600-donor mean, donors in an Asian-associated ancestry cluster had fewer N-insertions in productive TCRs, according to a later genetic analysis. V-gene and J-gene trimming of TCR beta chains was associated with a missense DCLRE1C variant in a later genetic analysis, and the association was replicated in an independent cohort. A total of 150 to 200 TCR beta chains were listed by the study as associated with cytomegalovirus.

The cohort was made up of 500 to 850 healthy bone marrow donors. All cohort members were sampled while nominally healthy, although unrecorded immune exposures were likely present. Of the approximately 620 cohort members, about 290 had a positive CMV serostatus and approximately 400 had a negative one, while no CMV serostatus was recorded for the donor. Every donor gave a peripheral blood sample, and the peripheral blood mononuclear cells from that sample were used for TCR beta sequencing. Genomic DNA was extracted from the blood cell samples with the Qiagen DNeasy Blood Extraction Kit. Preparation of the library involved the immunoSEQ multiplex PCR assay. The multiplex PCR relied on a mix of 60 forward primers for TCR Vbeta segments and 13 reverse primers for TCR Jbeta segments. Amplification of the CDR3 region of rearranged TCR beta genes was performed with a multiplex PCR assay on genomic DNA. On the Illumina HiSeq System, the amplified TCR beta libraries were sequenced as 87-base-pair reads. Concerning the study's data processing: A later analysis tallied roughly 80 million unique TCR beta chains across the 666 repertoires, and about 10 million of those chains were shared by two or more donors. To remove PCR and sequencing errors, raw reads were error-corrected and collapsed into unique sequences using a nearest-neighbor algorithm that merged closely related sequences. CDR3 sequences were aligned to IMGT reference sequences to assign V, D and J gene segments. For a sequence to be retained, at least a six-nucleotide match to both a V gene segment and a J gene segment was required. A rearrangement was called productive if the CDR3 had no stop codons and remained in frame with V and J, and every other rearrangement was called non-productive. Following IMGT convention, CDR3 was defined as the stretch from the second conserved V-encoded cysteine up to the conserved J-encoded phenylalanine. The earlier analysis of 587 of the donors excluded sequences that lacked an unambiguous match to a single V gene segment. In an earlier analysis of some 590 of the donors, a V segment was called functional when productive rearrangements were above 56.7%, and segregating when the standard deviation between donors exceeded 5%. A statistical classification framework was built to diagnose cytomegalovirus status from the catalog of TCR beta chain sequences. V and J gene assignment, in a later analysis, came from comparing TCR nucleotide sequences with IMGT/GENE-DB human TR gene sequences. In a later analysis, CDR3 sequences and most-parsimonious VDJ recombination scenarios were assigned using the TCRdist pipeline. A later analysis defined each TCR beta chain by its CDR3 amino acid sequence plus V-gene family, and excluded reads lacking a unique V-gene family. A later analysis removed 592 highly shared, low-generation-probability nucleotide sequences to deal with suspected cross-contamination and a sequencing artifact. A later analysis calculated a clonal expansion index for each public chain from normalized within-repertoire ranks of inferred template counts. Generation probabilities in a later analysis came from a VDJ recombination model fitted to out-of-frame rearrangements, and those results were checked against IGoR. In a later analysis, TCR-TCR, TCR-HLA and TCR-CMV co-occurrence was scored with hypergeometric tests, and a repertoire-size bias correction was applied to TCR pairs. False discovery rates were estimated in a later analysis by permuting HLA or CMV assignments 20 times. In a later analysis, co-occurring TCRs were grouped with DBSCAN, and TCRdist sequence similarity was added when clustering was performed within HLA-allele-positive subsets. For co-occurrence clustering, repertoires with fewer than 30,000 or more than 120,000 public chains were excluded, along with five repertoires with anomalous nucleotide sharing. The source is immuneACCESS, and TCRdb retained only in-frame sequences with V and J called. Part of the clones is not carried over; for the studies checked, unresolved V genes explain less than half of this, and the remainder is unexplained. V and J calls and clone size follow that table, whereas D and trimming were derived from the DNA. Present in this sample are around 50,000 clones, around three fifths of which were seen just once. Of the sample, over 9.5% is held by the ten largest clones.

The germline V end is reduced by 10 bases and the J end by 9 bases; junction bases left unmatched: 8. The CDR3 runs 13 residues from the cysteine to the phenylalanine. Only the CDR3 portion is preserved as DNA: 39 bases, with reading frame beginning at the first base. Based on the germline V gene, the CDR1 and CDR2 sequences are MNHEY and SVGAGI. On this clone: Its binding antigen is unknown. Base qualities are not at hand, and no much larger clone is one base apart.

The receptor's source is a human donor in good health. Sample: PBMCs. The chain is assembled from TRBV6-5 and TRBJ1-6, with 8 junctional bases fitting TRBD1. The CDR3 protein: CATRQGLVSPLHF. The nucleotides are TGTGCCACCAGACAGGGGTTGGTTTCACCCCTCCACTTT.